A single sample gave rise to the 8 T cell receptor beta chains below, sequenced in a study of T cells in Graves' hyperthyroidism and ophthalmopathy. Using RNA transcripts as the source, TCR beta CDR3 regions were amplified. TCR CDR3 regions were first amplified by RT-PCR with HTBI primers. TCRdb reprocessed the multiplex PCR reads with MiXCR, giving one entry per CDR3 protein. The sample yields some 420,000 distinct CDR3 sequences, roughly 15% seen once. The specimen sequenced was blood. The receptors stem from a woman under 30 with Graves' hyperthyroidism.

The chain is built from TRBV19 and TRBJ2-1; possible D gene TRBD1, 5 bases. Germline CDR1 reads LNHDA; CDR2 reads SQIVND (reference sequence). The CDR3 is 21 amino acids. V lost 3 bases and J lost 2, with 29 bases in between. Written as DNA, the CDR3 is TGTGCCAGTAGTATTAGGGATTCAGGGAACTTATCGATAGTACCCTACAATGAGCAGTTCTTC. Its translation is CASSIRDSGNLSIVPYNEQFF.

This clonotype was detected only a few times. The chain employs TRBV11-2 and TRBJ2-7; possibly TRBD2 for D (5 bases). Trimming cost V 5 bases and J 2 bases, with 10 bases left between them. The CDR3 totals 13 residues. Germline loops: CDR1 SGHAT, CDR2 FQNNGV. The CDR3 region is CASSVSGAYEQYF. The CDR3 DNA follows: TGTGCCAGCAGCGTAAGCGGAGCCTACGAGCAGTACTTC.

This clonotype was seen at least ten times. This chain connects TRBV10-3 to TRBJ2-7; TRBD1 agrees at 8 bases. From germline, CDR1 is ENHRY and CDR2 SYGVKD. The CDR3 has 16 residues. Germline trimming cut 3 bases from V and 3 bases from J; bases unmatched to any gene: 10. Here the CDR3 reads CAISDQFGTGIYEQYF. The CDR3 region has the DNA TGTGCCATCAGTGATCAGTTTGGGACAGGCATCTACGAGCAGTACTTC.

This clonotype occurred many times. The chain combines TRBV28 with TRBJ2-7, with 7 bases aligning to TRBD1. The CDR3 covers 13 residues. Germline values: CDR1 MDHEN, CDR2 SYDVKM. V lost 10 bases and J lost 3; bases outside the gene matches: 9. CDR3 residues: CATRPRQGYEQYF. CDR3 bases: TGTGCCACCCGCCCCAGACAGGGCTACGAGCAGTACTTC.

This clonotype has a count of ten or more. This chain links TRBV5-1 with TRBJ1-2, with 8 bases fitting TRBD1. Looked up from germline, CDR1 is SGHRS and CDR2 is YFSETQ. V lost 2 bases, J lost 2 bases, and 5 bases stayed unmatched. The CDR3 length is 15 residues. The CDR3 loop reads CASSFPGQANYGYTF. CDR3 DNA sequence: TGCGCCAGCAGCTTTCCGGGACAGGCGAACTATGGCTACACCTTC.

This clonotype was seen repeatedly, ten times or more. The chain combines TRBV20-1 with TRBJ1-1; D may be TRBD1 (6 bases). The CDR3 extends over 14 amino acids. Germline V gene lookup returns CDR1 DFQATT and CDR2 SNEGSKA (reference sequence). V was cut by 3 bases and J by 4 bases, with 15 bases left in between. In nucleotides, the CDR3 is TGCAGTGCTAGTCGTACAGGGTGGGGCACTGAAGCTTTCTTT. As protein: CSASRTGWGTEAFF.

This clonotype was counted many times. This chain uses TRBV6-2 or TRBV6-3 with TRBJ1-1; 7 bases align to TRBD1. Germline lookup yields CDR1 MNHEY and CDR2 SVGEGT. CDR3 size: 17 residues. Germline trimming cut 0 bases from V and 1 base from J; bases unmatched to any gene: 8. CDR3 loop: CASSYSTGPEGNTEAFF. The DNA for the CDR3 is TGTGCCAGCAGTTACTCGACAGGGCCCGAGGGGAACACTGAAGCTTTCTTT.

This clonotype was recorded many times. CDR3 DNA sequence: TGTGCCAGCGGGAGGGGCGACTACGAGCAGTACTTC. Amino acid sequence: CASGRGDYEQYF. The genes are TRBV9 and TRBJ2-7; 7 nucleotides match TRBD2. This CDR3 contains 12 residues. V was clipped by 7 bases and J by 3 bases; unmatched bases: 4. Germline-derived CDR1 and CDR2 are SGDLS and YYNGEE.